This T cell receptor beta chain was captured in a study of cytomegalovirus exposure and HLA in healthy donors. Background on the study: HLA-typed donors contributed approximately 86 million unique TCRs, which were held in an early data release. Points from the study as a whole: It was taken for granted in presence/absence analyses that sequencing depth across donors was roughly uniform.

Amplification used 60 Vbeta primers and 13 Jbeta primers. TCRdb keeps only in-frame clones here, not all; method: immunoSEQ multiplex PCR. The table includes about 120,000 clones, under 80% detected once. Trimming removed 6 bases from V and 0 bases from J; junction bases left unmatched: 6. The CDR3 runs to 16 residues. Germline V lookup: CDR1 MDHEN, CDR2 SYDVKM. All donors participated as healthy donors of bone marrow. Comment on this clone: Its antigen remains unknown.

The sequenced material came from PBMCs. V gene TRBV28 combines with J gene TRBJ2-1; TRBD1 aligns across 9 bases. The source is a woman aged 45-59 years in good health and CMV-seropositive. CDR3 amino acids: CASRTGQGSSYNEQFF. DNA of the CDR3: TGTGCCAGCAGGACAGGACAGGGGTCCTCCTACAATGAGCAGTTCTTC. Full variable domain (missing parts from reference TRBV28 and TRBJ2-1): DVKVTQSSRYLVKRTGEKVFLECVQDMDHENMFWYRQDPGLGLRLIYFSYDVKMKEKGDIPEGYSVSREKKERFSLILESASTNQTSMYLCASRTGQGSSYNEQFFGPGTRLTVL.